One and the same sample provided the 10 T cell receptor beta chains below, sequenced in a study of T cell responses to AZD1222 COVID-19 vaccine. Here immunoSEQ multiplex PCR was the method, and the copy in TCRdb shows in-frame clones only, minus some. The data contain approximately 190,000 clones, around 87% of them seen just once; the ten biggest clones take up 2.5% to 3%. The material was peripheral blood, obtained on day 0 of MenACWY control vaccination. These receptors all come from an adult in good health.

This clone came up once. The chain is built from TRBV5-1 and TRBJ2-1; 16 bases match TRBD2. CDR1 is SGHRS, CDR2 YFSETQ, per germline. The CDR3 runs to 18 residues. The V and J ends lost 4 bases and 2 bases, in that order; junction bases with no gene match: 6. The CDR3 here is CASSPGLAGGSPYNEQFF. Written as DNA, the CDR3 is TGCGCCAGCAGCCCGGGACTAGCGGGGGGGTCCCCCTACAATGAGCAGTTCTTC.

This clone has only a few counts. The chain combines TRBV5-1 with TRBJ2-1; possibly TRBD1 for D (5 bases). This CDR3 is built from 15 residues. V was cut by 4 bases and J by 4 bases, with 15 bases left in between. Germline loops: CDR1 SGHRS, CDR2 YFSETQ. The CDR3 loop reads CASSMDTDPYNEQFF. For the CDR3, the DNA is TGCGCCAGCAGCATGGACACGGACCCATACAATGAGCAGTTCTTC. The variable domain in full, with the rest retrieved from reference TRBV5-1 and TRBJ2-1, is KAGVTQTPRYLIKTRGQQVTLSCSPISGHRSVSWYQQTPGQGLQFLFEYFSETQRNKGNFPGRFSGRQFSNSRSEMNVSTLELGDSALYLCASSMDTDPYNEQFFGPGTRLTVL.

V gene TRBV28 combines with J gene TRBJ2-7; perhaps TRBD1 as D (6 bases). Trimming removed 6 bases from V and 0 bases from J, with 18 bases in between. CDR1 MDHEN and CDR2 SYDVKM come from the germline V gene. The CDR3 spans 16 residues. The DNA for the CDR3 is TGTGCCAGCAGCGCCCCCTCGGGGACATCCTCCTACGAGCAGTACTTC. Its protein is CASSAPSGTSSYEQYF.

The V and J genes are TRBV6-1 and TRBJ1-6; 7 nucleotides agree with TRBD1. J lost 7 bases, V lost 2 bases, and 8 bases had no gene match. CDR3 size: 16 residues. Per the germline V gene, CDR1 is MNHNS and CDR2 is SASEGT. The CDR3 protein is CASSESRGIRNSPLHF. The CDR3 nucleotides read TGTGCCAGCAGTGAATCCAGGGGGATCAGGAATTCACCCCTCCACTTT.

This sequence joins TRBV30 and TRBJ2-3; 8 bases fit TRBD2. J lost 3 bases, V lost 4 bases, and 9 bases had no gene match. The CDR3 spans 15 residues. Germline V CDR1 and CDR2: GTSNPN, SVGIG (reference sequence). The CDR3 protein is CAWNLGGGSTDTQYF. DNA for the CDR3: TGTGCCTGGAATCTGGGCGGGGGGTCGACAGATACGCAGTATTTT.

The CDR3 DNA reads TGCGCCAGCAGCTTGGCGGTAGCGGGAGGACCAGATACGCAGTATTTT. Amino acid sequence: CASSLAVAGGPDTQYF. This sequence joins TRBV5-1 and TRBJ2-3; 10 nucleotides align to TRBD2. Germline V gives CDR1 SGHRS, CDR2 YFSETQ. The V segment lost 0 bases and the J segment 4 bases; nucleotides outside the gene matches: 5. The CDR3 totals 16 residues.

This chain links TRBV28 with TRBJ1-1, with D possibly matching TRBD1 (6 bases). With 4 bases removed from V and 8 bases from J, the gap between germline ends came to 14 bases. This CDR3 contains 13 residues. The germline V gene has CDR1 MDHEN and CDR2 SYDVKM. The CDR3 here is CASSSKTTGEAFF. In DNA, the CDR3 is TGTGCCAGCAGTTCCAAAACTACAGGGGAAGCTTTCTTT.

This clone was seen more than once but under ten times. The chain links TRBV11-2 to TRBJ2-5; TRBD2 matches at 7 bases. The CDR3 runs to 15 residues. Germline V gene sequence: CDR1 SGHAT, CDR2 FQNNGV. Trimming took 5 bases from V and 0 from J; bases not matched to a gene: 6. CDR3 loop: CASSLKRDDQETQYF. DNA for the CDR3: TGTGCCAGCAGCCTCAAGCGGGACGACCAAGAGACCCAGTACTTC.

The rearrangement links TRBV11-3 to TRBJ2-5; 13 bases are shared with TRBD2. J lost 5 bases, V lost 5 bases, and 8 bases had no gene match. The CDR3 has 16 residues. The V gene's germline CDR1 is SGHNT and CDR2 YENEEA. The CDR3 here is CASSLRTSGSVETQYF. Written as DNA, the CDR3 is TGTGCCAGCAGCCTCCGGACTAGCGGGAGTGTGGAGACCCAGTACTTC. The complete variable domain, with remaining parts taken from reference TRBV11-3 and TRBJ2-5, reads EAGVVQSPRYKIIEKKQPVAFWCNPISGHNTLYWYLQNLGQGPELLIRYENEEAVDDSQLPKDRFSAERLKGVDSTLKIQPAELGDSAVYLCASSLRTSGSVETQYFGPGTRLLVL.

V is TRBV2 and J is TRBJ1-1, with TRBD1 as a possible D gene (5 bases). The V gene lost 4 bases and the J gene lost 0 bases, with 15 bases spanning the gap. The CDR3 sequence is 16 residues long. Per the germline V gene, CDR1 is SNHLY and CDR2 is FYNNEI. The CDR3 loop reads CASSAPTGGMNTEAFF. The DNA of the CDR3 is TGTGCCAGCAGTGCCCCCACAGGTGGGATGAACACTGAAGCTTTCTTT.